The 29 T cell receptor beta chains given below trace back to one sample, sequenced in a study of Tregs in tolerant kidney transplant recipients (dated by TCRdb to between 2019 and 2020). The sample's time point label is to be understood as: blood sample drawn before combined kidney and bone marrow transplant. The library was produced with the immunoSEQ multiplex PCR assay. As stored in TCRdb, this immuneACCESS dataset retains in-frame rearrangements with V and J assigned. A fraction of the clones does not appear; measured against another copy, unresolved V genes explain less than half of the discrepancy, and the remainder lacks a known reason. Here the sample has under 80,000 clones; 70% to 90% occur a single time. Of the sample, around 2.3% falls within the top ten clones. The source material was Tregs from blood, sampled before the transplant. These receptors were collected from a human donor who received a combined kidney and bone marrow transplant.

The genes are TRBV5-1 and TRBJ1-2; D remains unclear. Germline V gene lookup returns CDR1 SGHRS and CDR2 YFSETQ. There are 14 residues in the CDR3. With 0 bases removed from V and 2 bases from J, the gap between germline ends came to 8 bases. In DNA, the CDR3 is TGCGCCAGCAGCTTGGCAGCTGAGAACTATGGCTACACCTTC. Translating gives CASSLAAENYGYTF.

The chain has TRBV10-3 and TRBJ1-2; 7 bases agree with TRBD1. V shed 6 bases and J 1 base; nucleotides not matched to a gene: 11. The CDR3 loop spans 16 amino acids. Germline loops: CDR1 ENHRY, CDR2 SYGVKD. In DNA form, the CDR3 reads TGTGCCATCAGCGCCGGGGACAGAACTCTTAACTATGGCTACACCTTC. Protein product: CAISAGDRTLNYGYTF.

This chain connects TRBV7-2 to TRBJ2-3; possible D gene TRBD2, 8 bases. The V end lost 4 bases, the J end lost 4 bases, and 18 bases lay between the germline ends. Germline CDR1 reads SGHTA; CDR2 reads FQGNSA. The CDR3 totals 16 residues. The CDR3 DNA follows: TGTGCCAGCAGCTCAGGGGGACTAGTGGAGGCAGATACGCAGTATTTT. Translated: CASSSGGLVEADTQYF.

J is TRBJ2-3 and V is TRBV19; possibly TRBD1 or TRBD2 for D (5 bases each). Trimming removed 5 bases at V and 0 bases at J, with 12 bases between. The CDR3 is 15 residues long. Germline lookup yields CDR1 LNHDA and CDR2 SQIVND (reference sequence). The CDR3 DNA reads TGTGCCAGTAGTCGCCGGGACCTTAGCACAGATACGCAGTATTTT. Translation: CASSRRDLSTDTQYF.

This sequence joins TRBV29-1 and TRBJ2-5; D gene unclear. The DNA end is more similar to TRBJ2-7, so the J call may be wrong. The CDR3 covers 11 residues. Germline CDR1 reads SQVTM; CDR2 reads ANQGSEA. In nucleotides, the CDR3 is TGCAGCGTTGTCAAGACCTACGAGCAGTACTTC. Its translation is CSVVKTYEQYF.

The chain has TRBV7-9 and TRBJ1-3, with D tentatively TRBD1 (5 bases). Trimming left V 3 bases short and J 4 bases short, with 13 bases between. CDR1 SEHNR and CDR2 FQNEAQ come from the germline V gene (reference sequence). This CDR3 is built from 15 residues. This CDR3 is CASSFLGARGNTIYF. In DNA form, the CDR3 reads TGTGCCAGCAGCTTTCTCGGGGCTAGAGGAAACACCATATATTTT.

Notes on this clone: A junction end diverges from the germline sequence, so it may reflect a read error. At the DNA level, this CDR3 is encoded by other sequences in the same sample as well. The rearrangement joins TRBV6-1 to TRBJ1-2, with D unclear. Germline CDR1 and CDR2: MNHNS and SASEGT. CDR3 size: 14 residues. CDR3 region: CASSEAAPNYGYTF. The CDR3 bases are TGTGCCAGCAGCGAAGCAGCACCTAACTATGGCTACACCTTC.

The CDR3 region is CASSLSTGESQPQHF. For the CDR3, the DNA is TGTGCCAGCAGTTTATCAACAGGGGAGAGTCAGCCCCAGCATTTT. This chain uses TRBV27 with TRBJ1-5, with 7 positions matching TRBD1. The CDR3 has 15 residues. V shed 0 bases and J 6 bases; nucleotides not matched to a gene: 5. From germline, CDR1 is MNHEY and CDR2 SMNVEV (reference sequence).

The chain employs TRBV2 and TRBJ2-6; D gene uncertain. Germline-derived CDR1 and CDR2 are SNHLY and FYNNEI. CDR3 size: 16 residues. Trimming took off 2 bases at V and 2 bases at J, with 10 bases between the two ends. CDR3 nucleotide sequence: TGTGCCAGCAGTGAACTAGTGGCAGCTGGGGCCAACGTCCTGACTTTC. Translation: CASSELVAAGANVLTF.

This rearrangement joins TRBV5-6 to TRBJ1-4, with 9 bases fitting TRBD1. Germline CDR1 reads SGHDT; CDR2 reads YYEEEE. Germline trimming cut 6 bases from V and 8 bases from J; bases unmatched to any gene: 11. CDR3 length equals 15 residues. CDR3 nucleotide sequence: TGTGCCAGCAACCCCGGACAGGGGAGTAGGGAAAAACTGTTTTTT. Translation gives CASNPGQGSREKLFF.

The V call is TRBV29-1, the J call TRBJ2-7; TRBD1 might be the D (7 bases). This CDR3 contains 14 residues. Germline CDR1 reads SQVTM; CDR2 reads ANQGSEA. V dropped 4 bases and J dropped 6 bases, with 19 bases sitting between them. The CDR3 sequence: CSVVRDRDGGEQYF. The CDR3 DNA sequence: TGCAGCGTTGTTAGAGACAGGGACGGGGGCGAGCAGTACTTC.

CDR3 coding DNA: TGTGCCAGCAGTTACTCGTCTAGAAGACCTACAGATACGCAGTATTTT. It encodes CASSYSSRRPTDTQYF. V is TRBV6-5 and J is TRBJ2-3; D unclear. V was trimmed by 0 bases and J by 3 bases, leaving 13 bases between them. There are 16 residues in the CDR3. CDR1 MNHEY and CDR2 SVGAGI come from the germline V gene.

CDR3 in amino acids: CASSPGRQETQYF. CDR3 nucleotide sequence: TGCGCCAGCAGCCCGGGCCGACAAGAGACCCAGTACTTC. The chain couples TRBV10-2 to TRBJ2-5; no firm D call. The germline gives CDR1 WSHSY, CDR2 SAAADI. The CDR3 sequence is 13 residues long. V lost 6 bases and J lost 2, with 10 bases in between.

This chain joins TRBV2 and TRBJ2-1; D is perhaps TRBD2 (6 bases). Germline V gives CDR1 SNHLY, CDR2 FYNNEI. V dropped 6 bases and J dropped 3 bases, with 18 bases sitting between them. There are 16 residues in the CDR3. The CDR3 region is CASSSGLRASYNEQFF. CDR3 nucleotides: TGTGCCAGCAGCTCCGGACTAAGAGCTAGCTACAATGAGCAGTTCTTC.

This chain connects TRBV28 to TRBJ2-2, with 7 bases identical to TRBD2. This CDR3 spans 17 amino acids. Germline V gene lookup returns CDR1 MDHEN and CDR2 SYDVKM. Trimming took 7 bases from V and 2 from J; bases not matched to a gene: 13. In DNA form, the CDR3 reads TGTGCCAGCACCAATACCCCGGGACTAATTAACACCGGGGAGCTGTTTTTT. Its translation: CASTNTPGLINTGELFF.

CDR3 bases: TGTGCCATCAGTGCAGGACTAGCGGGGAACAATGAGCAGTTCTTC. Its protein is CAISAGLAGNNEQFF. The chain joins TRBV10-3 to TRBJ2-1; 12 nucleotides match TRBD2. The ends lost 4 bases at V and 5 bases at J; junction bases unmatched: 3. Per germline, CDR1 ENHRY and CDR2 SYGVKD. The CDR3 contains 15 residues.

The CDR3 protein is CASSDTDSGANVLTF. The CDR3 bases are TGCGCCAGCAGTGATACAGACTCTGGGGCCAACGTCCTGACTTTC. The chain employs TRBV10-2 and TRBJ2-6, with no clear D. Germline loops: CDR1 WSHSY, CDR2 SAAADI. The CDR3 sequence is 15 residues long. The V end lost 3 bases, the J end lost 0 bases, and 6 bases lay between the germline ends.

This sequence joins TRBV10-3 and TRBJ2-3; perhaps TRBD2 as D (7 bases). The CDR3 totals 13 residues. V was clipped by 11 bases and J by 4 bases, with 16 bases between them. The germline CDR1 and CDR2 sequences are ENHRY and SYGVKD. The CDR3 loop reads CAGGGGDADTQYF. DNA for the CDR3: TGTGCCGGAGGGGGGGGCGATGCAGATACGCAGTATTTT.

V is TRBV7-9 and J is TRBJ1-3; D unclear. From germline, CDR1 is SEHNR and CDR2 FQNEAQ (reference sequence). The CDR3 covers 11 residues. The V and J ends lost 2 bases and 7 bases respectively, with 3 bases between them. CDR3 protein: CASSLFNTIYF. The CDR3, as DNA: TGTGCCAGCAGCTTATTCAACACCATATATTTT.

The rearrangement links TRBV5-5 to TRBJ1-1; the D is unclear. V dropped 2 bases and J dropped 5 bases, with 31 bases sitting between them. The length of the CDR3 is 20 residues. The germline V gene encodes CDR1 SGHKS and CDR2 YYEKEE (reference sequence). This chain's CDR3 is CASSLSFLTTRGLASTEAFF. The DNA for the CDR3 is TGTGCCAGCAGCTTATCATTTCTTACGACTCGGGGTTTAGCGTCAACTGAAGCTTTCTTT.

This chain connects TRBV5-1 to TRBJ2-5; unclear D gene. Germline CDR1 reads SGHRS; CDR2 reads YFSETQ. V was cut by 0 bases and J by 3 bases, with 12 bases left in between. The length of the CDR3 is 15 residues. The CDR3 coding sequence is TGCGCCAGCAGCTTGGCCGATAATCCTAAAGAGACCCAGTACTTC. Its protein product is CASSLADNPKETQYF.

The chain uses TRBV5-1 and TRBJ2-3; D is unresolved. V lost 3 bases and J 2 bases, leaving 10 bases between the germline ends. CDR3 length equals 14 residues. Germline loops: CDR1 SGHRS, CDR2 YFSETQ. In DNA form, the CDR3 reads TGCGCCAGCAGCTCCTCGAGGATCACAGATACGCAGTATTTT. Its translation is CASSSSRITDTQYF.

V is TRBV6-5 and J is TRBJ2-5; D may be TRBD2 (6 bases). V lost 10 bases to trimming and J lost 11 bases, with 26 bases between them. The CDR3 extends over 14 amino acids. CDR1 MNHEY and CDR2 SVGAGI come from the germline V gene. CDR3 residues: CATQVEGGGLEQYF. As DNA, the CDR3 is TGTGCCACCCAAGTGGAGGGTGGCGGTCTTGAGCAGTACTTC.

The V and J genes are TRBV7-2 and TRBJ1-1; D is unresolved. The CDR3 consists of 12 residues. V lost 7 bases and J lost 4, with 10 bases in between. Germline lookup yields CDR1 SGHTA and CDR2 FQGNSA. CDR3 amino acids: CASIPGTTEAFF. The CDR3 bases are TGTGCCAGCATCCCAGGAACCACTGAAGCTTTCTTT.

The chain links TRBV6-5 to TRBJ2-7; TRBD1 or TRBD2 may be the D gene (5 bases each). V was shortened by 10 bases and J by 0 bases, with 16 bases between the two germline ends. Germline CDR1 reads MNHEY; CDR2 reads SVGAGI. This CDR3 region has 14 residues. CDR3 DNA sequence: TGTGCCACCTCCCGGGACGGGGCCTCCTACGAGCAGTACTTC. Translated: CATSRDGASYEQYF.

The CDR3 loop reads CASSSRQAFNEQYF. The CDR3 bases are TGCGCCAGCAGCAGCCGACAGGCTTTCAACGAGCAGTACTTC. This chain connects TRBV5-1 to TRBJ2-7, with a weak D call TRBD1 (6 bases). Trimming removed 4 bases from V and 5 bases from J, with 16 bases in between. This CDR3 is built from 14 residues. Germline V CDR1 and CDR2: SGHRS, YFSETQ. The whole variable domain, filled in from reference TRBV5-1 and TRBJ2-7, reads KAGVTQTPRYLIKTRGQQVTLSCSPISGHRSVSWYQQTPGQGLQFLFEYFSETQRNKGNFPGRFSGRQFSNSRSEMNVSTLELGDSALYLCASSSRQAFNEQYFGPGTRLTVT.

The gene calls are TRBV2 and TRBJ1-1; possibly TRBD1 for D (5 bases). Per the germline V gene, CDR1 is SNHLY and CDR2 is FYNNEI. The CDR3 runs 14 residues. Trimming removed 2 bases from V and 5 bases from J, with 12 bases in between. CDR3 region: CASSERQGGTEAFF. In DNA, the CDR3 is TGTGCCAGCAGTGAACGGCAGGGCGGTACTGAAGCTTTCTTT. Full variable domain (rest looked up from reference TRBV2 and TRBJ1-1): EPEVTQTPSHQVTQMGQEVILRCVPISNHLYFYWYRQILGQKVEFLVSFYNNEISEKSEIFDDQFSVERPDGSNFTLKIRSTKLEDSAMYFCASSERQGGTEAFFGQGTRLTVV.

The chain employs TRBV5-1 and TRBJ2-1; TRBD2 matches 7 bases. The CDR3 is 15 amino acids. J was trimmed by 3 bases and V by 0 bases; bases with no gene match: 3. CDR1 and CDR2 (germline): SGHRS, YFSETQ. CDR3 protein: CASSLGSGYYNEQFF. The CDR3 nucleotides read TGCGCCAGCAGCTTGGGTAGCGGGTACTACAATGAGCAGTTCTTC.

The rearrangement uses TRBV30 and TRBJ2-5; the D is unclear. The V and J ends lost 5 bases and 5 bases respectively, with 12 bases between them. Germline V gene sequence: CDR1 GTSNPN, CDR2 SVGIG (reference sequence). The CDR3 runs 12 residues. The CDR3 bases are TGTGCCTGGGGATTGGGGTTGGAGACCCAGTACTTC. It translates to CAWGLGLETQYF.